This T cell receptor beta chain was documented in a study of blood T cells in healthy people across ages. General study findings and limits: A roughly linear age-dependent decrease characterized TCR beta diversity per million T cells.

For the second PCR, which ran for roughly 6 to 11 cycles, a sample-barcoded 5' primer and a J-beta primer mix were used. Tagging of each cDNA molecule was performed by a template-switch adaptor with 12 random nucleotides. Each CDR3 protein is one row after TCRdb ran MiXCR on the 5' RACE reads. The sample has about 2 million distinct CDR3 sequences, 49% seen once; the top ten hold approximately 2%. There are a few counts of this clonotype. Its antigen is not known. V was trimmed by 3 bases and J by 6 bases, leaving 8 bases between them. The V gene's germline CDR1 is ENHRY and CDR2 SYGVKD. The CDR3 is 13 amino acids.

The clonotype comes from a woman in her thirties or forties in good health. Sequencing was performed on blood. The genes are TRBV10-3 and TRBJ1-4; D unclear. The CDR3 region is CAISEGGYEKLFF. DNA of the CDR3: TGTGCCATCAGTGAAGGAGGGTATGAAAAACTGTTTTTT.